The clone carrying this T cell receptor (beta chain) has a handful of counts. Its antigen is unidentified. Using a J-beta primer mix together with a sample-barcoded 5' primer, a second PCR was run for about 6 to 11 cycles. A template-switch adaptor that had 12 random nucleotides put a tag on each cDNA molecule. TCRdb processed the 5' RACE reads anew with MiXCR; each CDR3 protein has one entry. The top ten clones hold roughly 24% of a sample with roughly 1.9 million distinct CDR3 sequences, about two fifths of them seen once. The sample comes from a study of blood T cells in healthy people across ages. Study-level findings and limits: Roughly linearly, TCR beta diversity per million T cells fell as age increased.

Samples had at least 6.5 million PBMCs isolated from them. Losses at the gene ends were 4 bases for V and 7 bases for J; bases not matched to a gene: 6. This CDR3 is 14 amino acids long. Germline V lookup: CDR1 SGHVS, CDR2 FNYEAQ. This sequence joins TRBV7-6 and TRBJ1-5; 8 bases match TRBD1. The sequenced sample consisted of blood. The receptor's source is a human donor in good health. The CDR3 is CASSSGQAHQPQHF. Written as DNA, the CDR3 is TGTGCCAGCAGCTCGGGACAGGCCCACCAGCCCCAGCATTTT.